The sequence of this T cell receptor (beta chain) was determined in a study of blood T cells in healthy people across ages. The authors ran a second PCR of about 6 to 11 cycles using a sample-barcoded 5' primer and a J-beta primer mix. A tag from a template-switch adaptor with 12 random nucleotides marked each cDNA molecule. Every sample gave at least 2.5 million paired-end reads containing CDR3. TCRdb recomputed calls from the 5' RACE reads with MiXCR, one row per CDR3 protein. The sample consists of some 550,000 distinct CDR3 sequences, 47% of them appearing once. This clonotype was picked up a small number of times. As yet, its antigen is unknown. Study-wide points: PBMC samples, being unsorted, prevented any conclusive comparison of naive and antigen-experienced cells.

Germline V gene data show CDR1 as SNHLY and CDR2 as FYNNEI. V was cut by 6 bases and J by 0 bases, with 9 bases left in between. The CDR3 spans 15 residues. This receptor was taken from a man older than 75 in good health. Sample: blood. The chain combines TRBV2 with TRBJ2-6; unclear D gene. CDR3 DNA: TGTGCCAGCAGGACACCTAGCTCTGGGGCCAACGTCCTGACTTTC. Translated, it gives CASRTPSSGANVLTF.